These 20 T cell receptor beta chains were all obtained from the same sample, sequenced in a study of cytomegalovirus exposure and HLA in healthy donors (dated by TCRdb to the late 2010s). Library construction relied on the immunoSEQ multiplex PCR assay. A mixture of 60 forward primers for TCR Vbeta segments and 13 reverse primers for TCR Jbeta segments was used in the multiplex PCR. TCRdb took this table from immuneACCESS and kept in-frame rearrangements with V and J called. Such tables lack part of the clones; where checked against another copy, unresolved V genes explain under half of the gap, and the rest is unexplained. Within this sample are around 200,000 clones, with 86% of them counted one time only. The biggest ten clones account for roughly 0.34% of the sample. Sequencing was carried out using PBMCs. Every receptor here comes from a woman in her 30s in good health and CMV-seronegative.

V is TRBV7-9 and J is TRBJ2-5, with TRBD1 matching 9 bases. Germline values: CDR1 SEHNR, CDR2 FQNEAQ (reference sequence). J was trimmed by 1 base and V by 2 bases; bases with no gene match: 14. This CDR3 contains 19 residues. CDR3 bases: TGTGCCAGCAGCTTATTGGGACAGGGAACTAATTATTTCCAAGAGACCCAGTACTTC. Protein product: CASSLLGQGTNYFQETQYF.

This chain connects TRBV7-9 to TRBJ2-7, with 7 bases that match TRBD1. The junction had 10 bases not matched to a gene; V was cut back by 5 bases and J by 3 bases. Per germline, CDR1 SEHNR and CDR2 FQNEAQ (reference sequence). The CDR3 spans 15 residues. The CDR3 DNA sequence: TGTGCCAGCAGCAGAAAAGAGGACAGGATCTACGAGCAGTACTTC. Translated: CASSRKEDRIYEQYF.

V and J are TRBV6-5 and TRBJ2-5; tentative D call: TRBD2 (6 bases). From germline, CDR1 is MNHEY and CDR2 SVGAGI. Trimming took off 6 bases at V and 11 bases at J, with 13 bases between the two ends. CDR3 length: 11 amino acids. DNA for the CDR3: TGTGCCAGCAGGACAACGGGAGAGCAGTACTTC. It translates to CASRTTGEQYF.

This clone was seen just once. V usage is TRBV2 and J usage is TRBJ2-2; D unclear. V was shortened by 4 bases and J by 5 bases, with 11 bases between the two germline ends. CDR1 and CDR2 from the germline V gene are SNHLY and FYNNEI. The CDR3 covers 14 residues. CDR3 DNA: TGTGCCAGCAGTGTGGGCAGCCCGACCGGGGAGCTGTTTTTT. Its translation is CASSVGSPTGELFF.

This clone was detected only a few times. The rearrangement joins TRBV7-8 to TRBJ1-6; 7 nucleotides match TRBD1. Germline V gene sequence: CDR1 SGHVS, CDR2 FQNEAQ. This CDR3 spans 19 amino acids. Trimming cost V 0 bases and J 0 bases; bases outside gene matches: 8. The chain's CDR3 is CASSLATGTASSYNSPLHF. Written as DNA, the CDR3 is TGTGCCAGCAGCTTAGCCACCGGGACAGCGAGCTCCTATAATTCACCCCTCCACTTT.

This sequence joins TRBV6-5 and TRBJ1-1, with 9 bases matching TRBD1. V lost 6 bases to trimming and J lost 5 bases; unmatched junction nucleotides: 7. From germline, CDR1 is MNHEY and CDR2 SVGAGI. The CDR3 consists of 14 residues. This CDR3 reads CASRLGTGTTEAFF. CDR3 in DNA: TGTGCCAGCAGACTCGGGACAGGGACGACTGAAGCTTTCTTT.

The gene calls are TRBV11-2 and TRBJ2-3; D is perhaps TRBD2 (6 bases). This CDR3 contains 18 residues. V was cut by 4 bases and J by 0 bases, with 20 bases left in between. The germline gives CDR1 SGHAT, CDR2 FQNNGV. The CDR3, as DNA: TGTGCCAGCAGCTCACTCCCGCAGGCAGGACTAAGCACAGATACGCAGTATTTT. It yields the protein CASSSLPQAGLSTDTQYF. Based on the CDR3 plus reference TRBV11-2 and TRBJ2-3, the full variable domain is EAGVAQSPRYKIIEKRQSVAFWCNPISGHATLYWYQQILGQGPKLLIQFQNNGVVDDSQLPKDRFSAERLKGVDSTLKIQPAKLEDSAVYLCASSSLPQAGLSTDTQYFGPGTRLTVL.

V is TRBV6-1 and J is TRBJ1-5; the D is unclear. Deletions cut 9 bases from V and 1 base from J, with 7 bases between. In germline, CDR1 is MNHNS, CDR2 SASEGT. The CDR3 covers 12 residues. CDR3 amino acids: CASTVSNQPQHF. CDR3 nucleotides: TGTGCCAGTACGGTGAGCAATCAGCCCCAGCATTTT.

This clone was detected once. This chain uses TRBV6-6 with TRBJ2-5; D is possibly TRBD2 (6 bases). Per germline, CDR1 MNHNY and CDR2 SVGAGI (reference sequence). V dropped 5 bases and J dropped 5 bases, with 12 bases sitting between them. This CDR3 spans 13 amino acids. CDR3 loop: CASSPTSPETQYF. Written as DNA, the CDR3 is TGTGCCAGCAGTCCAACTAGCCCCGAGACCCAGTACTTC.

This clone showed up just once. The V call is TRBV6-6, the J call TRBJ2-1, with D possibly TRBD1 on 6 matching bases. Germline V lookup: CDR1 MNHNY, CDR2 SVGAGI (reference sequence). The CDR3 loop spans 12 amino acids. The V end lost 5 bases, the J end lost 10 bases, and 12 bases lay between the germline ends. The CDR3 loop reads CASSPWTEEQFF. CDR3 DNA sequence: TGTGCCAGCAGTCCCTGGACAGAGGAGCAGTTCTTC.

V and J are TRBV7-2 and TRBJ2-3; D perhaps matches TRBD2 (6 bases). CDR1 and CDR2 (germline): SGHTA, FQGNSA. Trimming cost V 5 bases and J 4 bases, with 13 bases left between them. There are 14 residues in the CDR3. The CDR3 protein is CASSPRASADTQYF. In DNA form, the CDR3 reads TGTGCCAGCAGCCCCCGGGCTAGCGCAGATACGCAGTATTTT.

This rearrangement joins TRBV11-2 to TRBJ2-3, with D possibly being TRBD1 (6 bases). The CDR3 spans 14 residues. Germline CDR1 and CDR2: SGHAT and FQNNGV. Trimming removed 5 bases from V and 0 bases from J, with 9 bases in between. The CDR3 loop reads CASSPRGSTDTQYF. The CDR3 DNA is TGTGCCAGCAGCCCTAGGGGGAGCACAGATACGCAGTATTTT.

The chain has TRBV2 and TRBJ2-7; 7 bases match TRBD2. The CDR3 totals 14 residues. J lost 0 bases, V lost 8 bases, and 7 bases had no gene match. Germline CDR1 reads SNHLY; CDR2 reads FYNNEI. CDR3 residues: CASRGVESSYEQYF. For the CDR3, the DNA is TGTGCCAGCCGGGGGGTAGAGAGCTCCTACGAGCAGTACTTC.

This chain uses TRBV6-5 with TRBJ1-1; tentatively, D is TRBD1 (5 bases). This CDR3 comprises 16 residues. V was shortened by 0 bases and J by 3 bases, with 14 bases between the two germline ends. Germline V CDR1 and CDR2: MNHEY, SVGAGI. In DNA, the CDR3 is TGTGCCAGCAGTTACTCGGTCAGGGCCAGGCACACTGAAGCTTTCTTT. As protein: CASSYSVRARHTEAFF.

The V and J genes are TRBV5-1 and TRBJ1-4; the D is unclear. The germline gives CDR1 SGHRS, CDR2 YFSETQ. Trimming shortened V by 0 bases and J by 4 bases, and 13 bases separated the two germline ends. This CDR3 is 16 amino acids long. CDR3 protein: CASSLGSGTLNEKLFF. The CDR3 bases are TGCGCCAGCAGCTTGGGGTCTGGCACCCTTAATGAAAAACTGTTTTTT.

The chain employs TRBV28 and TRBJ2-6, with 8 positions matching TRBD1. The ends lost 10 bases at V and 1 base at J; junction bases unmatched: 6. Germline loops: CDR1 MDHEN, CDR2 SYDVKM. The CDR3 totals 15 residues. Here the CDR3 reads CATITGGSGANVLTF. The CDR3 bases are TGTGCCACCATAACAGGGGGGTCTGGGGCCAACGTCCTGACTTTC. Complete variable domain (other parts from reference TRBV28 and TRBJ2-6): DVKVTQSSRYLVKRTGEKVFLECVQDMDHENMFWYRQDPGLGLRLIYFSYDVKMKEKGDIPEGYSVSREKKERFSLILESASTNQTSMYLCATITGGSGANVLTFGAGSRLTVL.

CDR3 protein: CASSLLGLANNEQFF. The CDR3 DNA reads TGCGCCAGCAGCCTTTTGGGACTAGCGAACAATGAGCAGTTCTTC. The genes are TRBV4-1 and TRBJ2-1; 10 nucleotides line up with TRBD2. Germline trimming cut 4 bases from V and 5 bases from J; bases unmatched to any gene: 5. The CDR3 contains 15 residues. Germline CDR1 MGHRA, CDR2 YSYEKL.

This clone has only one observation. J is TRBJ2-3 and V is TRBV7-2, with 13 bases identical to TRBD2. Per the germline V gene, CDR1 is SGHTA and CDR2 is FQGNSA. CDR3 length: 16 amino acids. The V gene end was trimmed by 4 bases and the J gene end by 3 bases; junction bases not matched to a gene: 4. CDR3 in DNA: TGTGCCAGCAGCTCCGGACTAGCGGGAGTAACAGATACGCAGTATTTT. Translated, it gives CASSSGLAGVTDTQYF.

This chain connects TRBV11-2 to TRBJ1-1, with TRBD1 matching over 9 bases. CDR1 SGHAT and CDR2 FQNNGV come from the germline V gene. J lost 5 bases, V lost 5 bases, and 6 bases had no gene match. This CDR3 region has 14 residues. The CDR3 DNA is TGTGCCAGCAGCAGGACAGGGGAAGGGACTGAAGCTTTCTTT. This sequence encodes CASSRTGEGTEAFF.

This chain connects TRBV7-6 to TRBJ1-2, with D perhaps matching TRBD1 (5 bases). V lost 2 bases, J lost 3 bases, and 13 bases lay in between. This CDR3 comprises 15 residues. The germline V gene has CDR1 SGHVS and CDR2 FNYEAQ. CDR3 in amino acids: CASSLRQGQDYGYTF. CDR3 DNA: TGTGCCAGCAGCTTACGGCAGGGCCAGGACTATGGCTACACCTTC.